These T cell receptor beta chains were read from a single sample in a study of blood T cell repertoires in COVID-19. TCRdb's copy holds only in-frame clones and misses some; the assay was immunoSEQ multiplex PCR. The top ten hold more than 15% of the sample, which has 120,000 or so clones, roughly 82% seen once. Sequencing was done on a sample of peripheral blood. The receptors here all came from a woman in her sixties or seventies with acute or convalescent COVID-19. Both conserved end residues are part of each CDR3. Each record gives: V gene, J gene, clone size, D gene, CDR3 DNA, CDR3 protein. A D gene is named only where the DNA matches it firmly. The listing skips clone size in some rows; elsewhere it reads once, few, many or a size class.

TRBV6-1	TRBJ2-1	once	.	TGTGCCAGCAGTGAACCAGGGGTTCCCGGTGAGCAGTTCTTC	CASSEPGVPGEQFF
TRBV7-2	TRBJ1-6	many	.	TGTGCCAGCAGCTCGGGGGGTAGTAATTCACCCCTCCACTTT	CASSSGGSNSPLHF
TRBV30	TRBJ1-5	.	TRBD1	TGTGCCTGGGGGACAGGGGGCGGCAATCAGCCCCAGCATTTT	CAWGTGGGNQPQHF
TRBV4-1	TRBJ2-2	.	TRBD1	TGCGCCAGCAGCCCACGGTTTACGGGCCTGGTGAGGGGGCTCACCGGGGAGCTGTTTTTT	CASSPRFTGLVRGLTGELFF
TRBV2	TRBJ2-1	once	TRBD2	TGTGCCAGCAGTGAATACGCGGGGGGGCCCCGTGAGCAGTTCTTC	CASSEYAGGPREQFF
TRBV3-1/TRBV3-2	TRBJ2-5	.	.	TGTGCCAGCAGCCAAGGCGGGGAGGAGACCCAGTACTTC	CASSQGGEETQYF
TRBV7-2	TRBJ2-7	.	.	TGTGCCAGCAGCTTAAGGGCAGGGTTGGACGAGCAGTACTTC	CASSLRAGLDEQYF
TRBV5-6	TRBJ1-2	few	.	TGTGCCAGCAGCTTGGCCAGGGGTATTGGCTACACCTTC	CASSLARGIGYTF
TRBV3-1/TRBV3-2	TRBJ2-1	.	TRBD1	TGTGCCAGCAGCCGCAGGGGGCTGGAAGGTGATGAGCAGTTCTTC	CASSRRGLEGDEQFF
TRBV11-1	TRBJ2-5	.	TRBD2	TGTGCCAGCAGCTTTTTGGCGGGGGGACAAGAGACCCAGTACTTC	CASSFLAGGQETQYF
TRBV7-9	TRBJ1-6	once	.	TGTGCCAGCAGCCCCTTCGGTACCTCTAATTCACCCCTCCACTTT	CASSPFGTSNSPLHF
TRBV19	TRBJ1-2	.	.	TGTGCCAGTAGTATAGGGGGCCCGGGCTACACCTTC	CASSIGGPGYTF
TRBV7-9	TRBJ1-4	.	.	TGTGCCAGCAGCTTCGGCTTAGGGGCAACTAATGAAAAACTGTTTTTT	CASSFGLGATNEKLFF
TRBV27	TRBJ1-3	.	TRBD1	TGTGCCAGCGCACTACAGGGGTTTACTGGAAACACCATATATTTT	CASALQGFTGNTIYF
TRBV4-3	TRBJ1-6	.	.	TGCGCCAGCAGCCAAGATGGGCCCAATTGGGATTCACCCCTCCACTTT	CASSQDGPNWDSPLHF
TRBV10-1	TRBJ1-6	.	.	TGCGCCAGCACCCCCATGCTCAGGGTGCCCTCGGCTTCACCCCTCCACTTT	CASTPMLRVPSASPLHF
TRBV6-1	TRBJ1-2	.	.	TGTGCCAGCAGTGAAGGTTACGGGGATGGTGGCTACACCTTC	CASSEGYGDGGYTF
TRBV2	TRBJ1-5	.	.	TGTGCCAGCAGTGCCCAACAGGGACGGCAGCCCCAGCATTTT	CASSAQQGRQPQHF
TRBV18	TRBJ1-5	.	TRBD1	TGTGCCAGCTCACTCGAGGGGGCTCAGCCCCAGCATTTT	CASSLEGAQPQHF
TRBV11-1	TRBJ1-3	.	.	TGTGCCAGCAGCCCTCGCGGGGGAGACTCTGGAAACACCATATATTTT	CASSPRGGDSGNTIYF
TRBV9	TRBJ1-5	.	.	TGTGCCAGCAGCGTAGTGTCGGGGCAGCCCCAGCATTTT	CASSVVSGQPQHF
TRBV30	TRBJ1-1	few	TRBD1	TGTGCCTGGAGTGTGGAGGGGGCTGCTGAAGCTTTCTTT	CAWSVEGAAEAFF
TRBV24-1	TRBJ1-6	few	.	TGTGCCACCAGTGATTCACGGGGGGCTTCACCCCTCCACTTT	CATSDSRGASPLHF
TRBV2	TRBJ1-1	.	TRBD1	TGTGCCAGCAGAGGGACAGTCTATAACACTGAAGCTTTCTTT	CASRGTVYNTEAFF
TRBV7-9	TRBJ2-7	few	TRBD1	TGTGCCAGCAGCTTAGCTTGGGGGACAGGGAAGTACTACGAGCAGTACTTC	CASSLAWGTGKYYEQYF
TRBV28	TRBJ1-4	.	.	TGTGCCAGCACCTCCCCCGGGGGTTCAGATGAAAAACTGTTTTTT	CASTSPGGSDEKLFF
TRBV5-4	TRBJ2-3	.	TRBD2	TGTGCCAGCAGTCTACCAATAAGCGGGGCTGGGACAGATACGCAGTATTTT	CASSLPISGAGTDTQYF
TRBV2	TRBJ2-5	.	TRBD2	TGTGCCAGCAGTGAATTGGGGACTAGGGCGGAGACCCAGTACTTC	CASSELGTRAETQYF
TRBV7-9	TRBJ1-2	.	.	TGTGCCAGCACCATTGGGGCTAACCAGAGGGGCTACACCTTC	CASTIGANQRGYTF
TRBV3-1/TRBV3-2	TRBJ1-2	.	.	TGTGCCAGCAGCCAAGATGTTGGGCTGTCGGGCTACACCTTC	CASSQDVGLSGYTF
TRBV19	TRBJ2-7	.	TRBD1	TGTGCCGTCCGGGACAGGGGCTACGAGCAGTACTTC	CAVRDRGYEQYF
TRBV7-2	TRBJ2-6	.	TRBD1	TGTGCCAGCAGCGGGACAGGGCGCTCTGGGGCCAACGTCCTGACTTTC	CASSGTGRSGANVLTF
TRBV11-2	TRBJ2-7	few	TRBD1	TGTGCCAGCAGCCCGACAGGGTTCGAGCAGTACTTC	CASSPTGFEQYF
TRBV2	TRBJ2-2	once	.	TGTGCCAGCAGTGCTCCCGGGGAGCTGTTTTTT	CASSAPGELFF
TRBV20-1	TRBJ2-5	.	.	TGCAGTGCTAGAGATAGGCGGGCCCAGTACTTC	CSARDRRAQYF
TRBV4-2	TRBJ2-1	.	TRBD2	TGTGCCAGCAGCCAAGATGGGACTAGCTGGAATGAGCAGTTCTTC	CASSQDGTSWNEQFF
TRBV27	TRBJ2-5	few	.	TGTGCCAGCAGTTTATCCACTATAGTGGGGACCCAGTACTTC	CASSLSTIVGTQYF
TRBV9	TRBJ2-5	.	.	TGTGCCAGCAGCGCGGATGTGGGCGAGACCCAGTACTTC	CASSADVGETQYF
TRBV11-3	TRBJ1-2	.	.	TGTGCCAGCAAACACGCCGGCTCCCTTGGACTATGGCACACCTTC	CASKHAGSLGLWHTF